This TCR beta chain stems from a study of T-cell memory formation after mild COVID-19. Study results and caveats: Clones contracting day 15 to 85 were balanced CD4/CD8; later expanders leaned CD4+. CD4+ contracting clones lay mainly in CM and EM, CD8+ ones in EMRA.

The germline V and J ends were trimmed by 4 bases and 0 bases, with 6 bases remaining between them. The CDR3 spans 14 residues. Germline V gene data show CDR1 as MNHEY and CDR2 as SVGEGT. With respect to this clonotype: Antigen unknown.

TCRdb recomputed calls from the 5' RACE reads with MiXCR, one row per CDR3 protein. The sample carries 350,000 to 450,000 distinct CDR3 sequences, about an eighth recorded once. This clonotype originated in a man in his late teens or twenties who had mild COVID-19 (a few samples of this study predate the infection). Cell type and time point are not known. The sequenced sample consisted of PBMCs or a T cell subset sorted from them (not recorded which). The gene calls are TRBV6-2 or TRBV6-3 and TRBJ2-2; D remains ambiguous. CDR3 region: CASSFSTNTGELFF. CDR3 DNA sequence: TGTGCCAGCAGTTTCAGTACGAACACCGGGGAGCTGTTTTTT.